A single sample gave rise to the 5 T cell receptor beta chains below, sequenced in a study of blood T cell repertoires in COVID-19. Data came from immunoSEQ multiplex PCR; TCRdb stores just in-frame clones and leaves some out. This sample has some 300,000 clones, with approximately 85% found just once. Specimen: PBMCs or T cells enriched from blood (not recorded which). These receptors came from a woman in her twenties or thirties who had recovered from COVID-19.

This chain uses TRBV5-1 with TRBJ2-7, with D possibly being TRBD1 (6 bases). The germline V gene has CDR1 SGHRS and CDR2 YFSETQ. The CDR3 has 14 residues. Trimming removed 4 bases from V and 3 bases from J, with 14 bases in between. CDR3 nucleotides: TGCGCCAGCAGCGTAACGACAGGCGGCTACGAGCAGTACTTC. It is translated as CASSVTTGGYEQYF.

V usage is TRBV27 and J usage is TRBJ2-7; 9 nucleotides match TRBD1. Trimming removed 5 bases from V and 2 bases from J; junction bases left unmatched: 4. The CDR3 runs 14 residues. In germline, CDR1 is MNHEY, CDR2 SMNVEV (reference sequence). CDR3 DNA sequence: TGTGCCAGCAGTACCGGGACAGGGCCCTACGAGCAGTACTTC. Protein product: CASSTGTGPYEQYF.

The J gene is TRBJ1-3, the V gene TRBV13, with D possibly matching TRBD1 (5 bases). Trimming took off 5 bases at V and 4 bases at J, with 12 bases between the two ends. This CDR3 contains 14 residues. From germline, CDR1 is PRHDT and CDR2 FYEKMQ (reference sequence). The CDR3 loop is CASSRQGAGNTIYF. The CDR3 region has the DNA TGTGCCAGCAGCCGGCAGGGTGCAGGAAACACCATATATTTT.

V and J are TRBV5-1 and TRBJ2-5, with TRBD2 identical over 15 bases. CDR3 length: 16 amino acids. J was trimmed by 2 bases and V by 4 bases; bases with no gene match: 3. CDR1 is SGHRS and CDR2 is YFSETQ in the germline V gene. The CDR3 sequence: CASSGLAGGAQETQYF. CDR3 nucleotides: TGCGCCAGCAGCGGACTAGCGGGGGGGGCACAAGAGACCCAGTACTTC.

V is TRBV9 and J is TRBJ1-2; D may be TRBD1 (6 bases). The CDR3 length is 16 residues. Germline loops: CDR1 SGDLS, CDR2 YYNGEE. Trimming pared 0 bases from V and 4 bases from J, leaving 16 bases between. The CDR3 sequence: CASSVEPAGELYGYTF. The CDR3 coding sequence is TGTGCCAGCAGCGTAGAACCGGCAGGGGAGCTCTATGGCTACACCTTC.